These 10 T cell receptor beta chains share one sample of origin, sequenced in a study of T cell responses to AZD1222 COVID-19 vaccine. Repertoires were generated with immunoSEQ multiplex PCR, while TCRdb's copy carries only in-frame clones and drops some. The sample yields 85,000 to 120,000 clones, roughly 83% seen once. Source: peripheral blood, taken on day 0 of AZD1222 vaccination. Source of these receptors: an adult in good health.

The chain recombines TRBV19 with TRBJ1-2; D unresolved. Trimming removed 6 bases at V and 5 bases at J, with 19 bases between. Germline lookup yields CDR1 LNHDA and CDR2 SQIVND (reference sequence). This CDR3 spans 15 amino acids. CDR3 in amino acids: CASSIAGRGFYGYTF. CDR3 nucleotide sequence: TGTGCCAGTAGCATTGCCGGGAGAGGATTTTATGGCTACACCTTC.

The genes are TRBV15 and TRBJ2-6; D is possibly TRBD1 (6 bases). Germline V CDR1 and CDR2: LNHNV, YYDKDF (reference sequence). V was trimmed by 5 bases and J by 3 bases, leaving 14 bases between them. The CDR3 consists of 16 residues. CDR3 in DNA: TGTGCCACCAGCCGGATCTCCAGGGGTGGGGCCAACGTCCTGACTTTC. It specifies CATSRISRGGANVLTF.

The chain has TRBV4-2 and TRBJ1-5; D is perhaps TRBD1 (5 bases). Trimming cost V 1 base and J 0 bases, with 13 bases left between them. The CDR3 contains 17 residues. The V gene's germline CDR1 is LGHNA and CDR2 YNFKEQ. CDR3 in DNA: TGTGCCAGCAGCCAAGGGGACGGAACAGATAGCAATCAGCCCCAGCATTTT. It translates to CASSQGDGTDSNQPQHF.

This clone was counted a few times. The chain couples TRBV28 to TRBJ2-2; D uncertain. Germline assignment: CDR1 MDHEN and CDR2 SYDVKM. V was cut by 3 bases and J by 0 bases, with 8 bases left in between. The CDR3 totals 15 residues. The CDR3 is CASSFSRPNTGELFF. The CDR3 DNA sequence: TGTGCCAGCAGTTTTTCCCGCCCGAACACCGGGGAGCTGTTTTTT.

The chain has TRBV6-6 and TRBJ2-3; 7 bases are a match to TRBD1. V shed 6 bases and J 2 bases; nucleotides not matched to a gene: 8. The CDR3 contains 15 residues. CDR1 is MNHNY, CDR2 SVGAGI, per germline (reference sequence). The CDR3 sequence is CASSGRDSITDTQYF. The CDR3 bases are TGTGCCAGCAGCGGTCGGGACAGCATCACAGATACGCAGTATTTT.

The CDR3 here is CASSESVQVLEAFF. The DNA of the CDR3 is TGCGCCAGCAGTGAGTCGGTACAGGTCCTTGAGGCTTTCTTT. The rearrangement joins TRBV10-2 to TRBJ1-1; possibly TRBD1 for D (5 bases). This CDR3 contains 14 residues. Germline V gene sequence: CDR1 WSHSY, CDR2 SAAADI. V dropped 0 bases and J dropped 11 bases, with 16 bases sitting between them.

The chain combines TRBV9 with TRBJ2-1; TRBD2 agrees at 13 bases. The CDR3 extends over 17 amino acids. Germline values: CDR1 SGDLS, CDR2 YYNGEE. Trimming at V came to 4 bases and at J to 2 bases, leaving 6 bases not matched to a gene. CDR3 protein: CASSSGLAGPPYNEQFF. The CDR3 DNA is TGTGCCAGCAGCTCGGGACTAGCGGGACCCCCCTACAATGAGCAGTTCTTC.

J is TRBJ1-3 and V is TRBV29-1; possible D gene TRBD1, 6 bases. The V gene lost 7 bases and the J gene lost 4 bases, with 14 bases spanning the gap. Germline lookup yields CDR1 SQVTM and CDR2 ANQGSEA. The CDR3 covers 13 residues. CDR3 in amino acids: CSAQGLRGNTIYF. The CDR3 DNA sequence: TGCAGCGCCCAGGGGCTTAGAGGAAACACCATATATTTT. Complete variable domain (other parts from reference TRBV29-1 and TRBJ1-3): SAVISQKPSRDICQRGTSLTIQCQVDSQVTMMFWYRQQPGQSLTLIATANQGSEATYESGFVIDKFPISRPNLTFSTLTVSNMSPEDSSIYLCSAQGLRGNTIYFGEGSWLTVV.

The rearrangement links TRBV3-1 (or the pseudogene TRBV3-2) to TRBJ1-5, with D maybe TRBD1 (6 bases). V was pared by 1 base and J by 4 bases, with 11 bases between. The germline V gene has CDR1 LGHDT and CDR2 YNNKEL (reference sequence). The CDR3 is 15 amino acids. In DNA form, the CDR3 reads TGTGCCAGCAGCCAAGCAGGGGCCAGGAATCAGCCCCAGCATTTT. This translates into CASSQAGARNQPQHF.

This chain links TRBV10-3 with TRBJ1-2; D ambiguous. Germline V gives CDR1 ENHRY, CDR2 SYGVKD. CDR3 length equals 13 residues. Trimming cost V 5 bases and J 5 bases, with 12 bases left between them. The CDR3 sequence: CAISSLREYGYTF. The CDR3 DNA reads TGTGCCATCAGTTCCTTGAGGGAATATGGCTACACCTTC.